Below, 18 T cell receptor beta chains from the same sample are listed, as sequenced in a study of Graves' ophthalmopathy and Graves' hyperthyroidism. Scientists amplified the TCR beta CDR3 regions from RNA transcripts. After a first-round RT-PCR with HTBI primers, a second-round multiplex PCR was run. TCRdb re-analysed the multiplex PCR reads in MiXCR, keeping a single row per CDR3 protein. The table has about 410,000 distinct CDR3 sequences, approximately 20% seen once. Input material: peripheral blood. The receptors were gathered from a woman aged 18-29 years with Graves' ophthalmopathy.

For the CDR3, the DNA is TGTGCCAGCAGCGTAGGATCTGCGGGAAACACTGAAGCTTTCTTT. Its protein product is CASSVGSAGNTEAFF. V gene TRBV9 combines with J gene TRBJ1-1, with D hard to call. This CDR3 has 15 residues. V was clipped by 0 bases and J by 2 bases, with 11 bases between them. Germline loops: CDR1 SGDLS, CDR2 YYNGEE. The variable domain in full, completed from reference TRBV9 and TRBJ1-1, reads DSGVTQTPKHLITATGQRVTLRCSPRSGDLSVYWYQQSLDQGLQFLIQYYNGEERAKGNILERFSAQQFPDLHSELNLSSLELGDSALYFCASSVGSAGNTEAFFGQGTRLTVV.

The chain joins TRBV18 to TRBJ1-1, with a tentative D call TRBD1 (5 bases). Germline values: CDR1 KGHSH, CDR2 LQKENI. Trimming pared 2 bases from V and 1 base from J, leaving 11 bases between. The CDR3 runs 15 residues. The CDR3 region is CASSPGGGGNTEAFF. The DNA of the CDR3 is TGTGCCAGCTCACCAGGAGGTGGGGGGAACACTGAAGCTTTCTTT.

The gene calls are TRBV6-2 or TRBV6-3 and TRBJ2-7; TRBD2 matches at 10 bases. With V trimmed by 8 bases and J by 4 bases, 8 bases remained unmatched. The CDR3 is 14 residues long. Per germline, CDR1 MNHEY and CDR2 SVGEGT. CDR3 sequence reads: CASVSISGGYEQYF. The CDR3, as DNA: TGTGCCAGCGTCTCCATTAGCGGGGGGTACGAGCAGTACTTC.

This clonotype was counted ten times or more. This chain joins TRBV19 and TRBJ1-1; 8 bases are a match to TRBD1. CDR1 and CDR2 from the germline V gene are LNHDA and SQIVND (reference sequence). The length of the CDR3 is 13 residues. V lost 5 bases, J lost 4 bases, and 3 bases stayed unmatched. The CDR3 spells CASSHDRGTEAFF. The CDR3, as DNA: TGTGCCAGTAGTCATGACAGGGGCACTGAAGCTTTCTTT.

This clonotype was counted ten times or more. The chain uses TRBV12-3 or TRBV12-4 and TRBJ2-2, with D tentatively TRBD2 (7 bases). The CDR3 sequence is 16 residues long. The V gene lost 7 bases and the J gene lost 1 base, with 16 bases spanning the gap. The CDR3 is CASKGSGTWNTGELFF. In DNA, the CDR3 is TGTGCCAGCAAGGGGAGCGGGACATGGAACACCGGGGAGCTGTTTTTT.

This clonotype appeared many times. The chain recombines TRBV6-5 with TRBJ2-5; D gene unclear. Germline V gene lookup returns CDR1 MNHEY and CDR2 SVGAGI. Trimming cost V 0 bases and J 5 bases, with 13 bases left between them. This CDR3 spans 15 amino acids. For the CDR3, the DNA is TGTGCCAGCAGTTACTCCCGAGCCGTGGGGGAGACCCAGTACTTC. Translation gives CASSYSRAVGETQYF.

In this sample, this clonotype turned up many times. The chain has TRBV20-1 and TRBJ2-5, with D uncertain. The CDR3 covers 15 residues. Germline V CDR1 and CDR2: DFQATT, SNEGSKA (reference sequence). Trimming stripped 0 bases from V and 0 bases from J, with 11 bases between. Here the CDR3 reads CSARDSGTDQETQYF. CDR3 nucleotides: TGCAGTGCTAGAGATTCAGGCACAGACCAAGAGACCCAGTACTTC.

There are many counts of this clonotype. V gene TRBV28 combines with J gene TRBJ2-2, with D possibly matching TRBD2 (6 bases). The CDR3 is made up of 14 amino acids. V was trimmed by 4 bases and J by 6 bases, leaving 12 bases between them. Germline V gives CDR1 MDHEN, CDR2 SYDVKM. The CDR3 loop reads CASSSGLNPGELFF. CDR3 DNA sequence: TGTGCCAGCAGTTCAGGACTAAACCCCGGGGAGCTGTTTTTT.

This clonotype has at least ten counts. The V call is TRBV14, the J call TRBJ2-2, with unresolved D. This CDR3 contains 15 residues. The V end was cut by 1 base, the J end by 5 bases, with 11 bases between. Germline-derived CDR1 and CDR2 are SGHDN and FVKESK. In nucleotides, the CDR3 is TGTGCCAGCAGCCAAGCCACGAAGCAGACCGGGGAGCTGTTTTTT. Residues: CASSQATKQTGELFF.

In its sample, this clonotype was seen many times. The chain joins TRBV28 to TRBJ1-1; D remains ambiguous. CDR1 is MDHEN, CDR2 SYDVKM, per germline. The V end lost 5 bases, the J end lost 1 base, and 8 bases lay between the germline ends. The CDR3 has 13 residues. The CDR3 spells CASSRTPNTEAFF. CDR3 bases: TGTGCCAGCAGTAGGACGCCGAACACTGAAGCTTTCTTT.

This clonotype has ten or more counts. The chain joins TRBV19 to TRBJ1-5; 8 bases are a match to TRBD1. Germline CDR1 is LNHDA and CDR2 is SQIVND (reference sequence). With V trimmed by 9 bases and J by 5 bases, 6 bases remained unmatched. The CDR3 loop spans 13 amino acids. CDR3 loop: CASQMDRDQPQHF. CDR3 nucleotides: TGTGCCAGCCAGATGGACAGGGATCAGCCCCAGCATTTT.

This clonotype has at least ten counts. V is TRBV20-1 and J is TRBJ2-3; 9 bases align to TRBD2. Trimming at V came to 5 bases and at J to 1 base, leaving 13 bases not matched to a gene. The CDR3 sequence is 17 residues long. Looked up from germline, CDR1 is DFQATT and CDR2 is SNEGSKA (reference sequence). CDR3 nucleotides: TGCAGTGCTCAAAGACTAGCGGACTCGATCCGCACAGATACGCAGTATTTT. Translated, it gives CSAQRLADSIRTDTQYF.

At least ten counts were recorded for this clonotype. The CDR3 is CASSWGTVTEAFF. The CDR3 coding sequence is TGTGCCAGCAGCTGGGGGACAGTCACTGAAGCTTTCTTT. The V and J genes are TRBV11-2 and TRBJ1-1, with 7 nucleotides matching TRBD1. J lost 4 bases, V lost 4 bases, and 3 bases had no gene match. The CDR3 has 13 residues. Germline lookup yields CDR1 SGHAT and CDR2 FQNNGV.

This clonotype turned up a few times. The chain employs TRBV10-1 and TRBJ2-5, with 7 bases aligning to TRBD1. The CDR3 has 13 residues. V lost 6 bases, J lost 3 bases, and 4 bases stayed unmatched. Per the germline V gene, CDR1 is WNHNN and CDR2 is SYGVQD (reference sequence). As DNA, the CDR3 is TGCGCCAGCAGCCTTGACAGGGAAGAGACCCAGTACTTC. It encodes CASSLDREETQYF.

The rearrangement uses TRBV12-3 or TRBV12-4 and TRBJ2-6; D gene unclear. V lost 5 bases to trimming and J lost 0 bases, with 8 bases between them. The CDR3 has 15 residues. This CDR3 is CASSPEDSGANVLTF. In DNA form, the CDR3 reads TGTGCCAGCAGTCCTGAGGACTCTGGGGCCAACGTCCTGACTTTC.

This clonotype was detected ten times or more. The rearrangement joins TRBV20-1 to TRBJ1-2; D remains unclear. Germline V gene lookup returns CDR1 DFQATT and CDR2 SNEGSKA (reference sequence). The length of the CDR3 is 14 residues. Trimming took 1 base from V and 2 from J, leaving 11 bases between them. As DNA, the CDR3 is TGCAGTGCTAGAGCTGACTCCCTGAACTATGGCTACACCTTC. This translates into CSARADSLNYGYTF.

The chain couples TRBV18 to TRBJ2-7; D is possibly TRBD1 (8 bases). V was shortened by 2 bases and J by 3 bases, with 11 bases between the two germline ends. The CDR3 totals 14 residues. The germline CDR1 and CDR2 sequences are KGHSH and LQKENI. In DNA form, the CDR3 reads TGTGCCAGCTCACCAAGCGGGACAGGCTACGAGCAGTACTTC. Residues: CASSPSGTGYEQYF.

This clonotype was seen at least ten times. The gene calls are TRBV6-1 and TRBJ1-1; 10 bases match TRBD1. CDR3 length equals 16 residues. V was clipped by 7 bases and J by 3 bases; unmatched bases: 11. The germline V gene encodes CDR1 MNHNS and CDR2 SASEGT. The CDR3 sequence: CASITGTGDWDTEAFF. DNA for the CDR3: TGTGCCAGCATAACCGGGACAGGGGACTGGGACACTGAAGCTTTCTTT.